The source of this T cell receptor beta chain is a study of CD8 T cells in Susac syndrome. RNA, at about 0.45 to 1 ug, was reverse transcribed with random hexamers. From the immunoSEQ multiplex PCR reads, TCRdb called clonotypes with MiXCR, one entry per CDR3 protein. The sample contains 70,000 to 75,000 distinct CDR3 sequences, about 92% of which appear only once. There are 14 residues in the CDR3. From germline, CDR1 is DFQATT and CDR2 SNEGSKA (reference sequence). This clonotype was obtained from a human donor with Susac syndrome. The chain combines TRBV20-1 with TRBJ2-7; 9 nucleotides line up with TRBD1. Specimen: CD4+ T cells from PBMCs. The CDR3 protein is CSAPSGTGFYEQYF. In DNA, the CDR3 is TGCAGCGCCCCGTCCGGGACAGGGTTTTACGAGCAGTACTTC.